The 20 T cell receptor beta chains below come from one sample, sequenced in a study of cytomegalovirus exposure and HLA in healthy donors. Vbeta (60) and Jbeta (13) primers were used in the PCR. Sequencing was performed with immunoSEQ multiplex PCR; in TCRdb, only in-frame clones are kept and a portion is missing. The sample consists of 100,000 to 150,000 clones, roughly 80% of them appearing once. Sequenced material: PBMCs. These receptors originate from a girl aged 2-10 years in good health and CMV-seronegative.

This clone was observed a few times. The DNA for the CDR3 is TGTGCCAGCAGCTTAGAGGGGTTGTGGACTGAAGCTTTCTTT. Encoded protein: CASSLEGLWTEAFF. The chain recombines TRBV7-2 with TRBJ1-1; tentative D call: TRBD1 (5 bases). CDR1 SGHTA and CDR2 FQGNSA come from the germline V gene. V was trimmed by 1 base and J by 5 bases, leaving 11 bases between them. The CDR3 has 14 residues.

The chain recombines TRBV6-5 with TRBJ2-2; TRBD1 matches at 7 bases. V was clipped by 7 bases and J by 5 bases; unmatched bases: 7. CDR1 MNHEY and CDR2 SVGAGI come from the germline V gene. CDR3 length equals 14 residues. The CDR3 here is CASIDRDGTGELFF. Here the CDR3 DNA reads TGTGCCAGCATCGACAGGGATGGTACCGGGGAGCTGTTTTTT.

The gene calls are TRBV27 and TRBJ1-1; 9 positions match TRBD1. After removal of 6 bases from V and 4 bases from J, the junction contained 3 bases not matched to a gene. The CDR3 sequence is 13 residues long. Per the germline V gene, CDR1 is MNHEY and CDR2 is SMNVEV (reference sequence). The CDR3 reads CASRGDRVTEAFF. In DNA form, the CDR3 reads TGTGCCAGCAGGGGGGACAGGGTCACTGAAGCTTTCTTT.

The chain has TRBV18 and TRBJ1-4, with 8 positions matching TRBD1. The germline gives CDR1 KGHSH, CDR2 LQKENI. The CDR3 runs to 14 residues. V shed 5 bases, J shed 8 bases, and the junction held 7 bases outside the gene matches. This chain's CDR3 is CASSATGGREKLFF. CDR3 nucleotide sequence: TGTGCCAGCTCAGCAACAGGGGGACGAGAAAAACTGTTTTTT.

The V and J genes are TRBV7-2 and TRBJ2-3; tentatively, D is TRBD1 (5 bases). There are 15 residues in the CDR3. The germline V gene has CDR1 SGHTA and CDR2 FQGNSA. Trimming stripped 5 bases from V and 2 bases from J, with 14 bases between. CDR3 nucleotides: TGTGCCAGCAGCACTCGACAGCTCTTCACAGATACGCAGTATTTT. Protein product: CASSTRQLFTDTQYF.

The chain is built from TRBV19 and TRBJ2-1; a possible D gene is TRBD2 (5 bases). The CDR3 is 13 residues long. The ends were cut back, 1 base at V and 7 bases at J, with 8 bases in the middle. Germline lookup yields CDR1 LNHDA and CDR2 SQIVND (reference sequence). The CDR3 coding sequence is TGTGCCAGTAGTATAGGCGGAGGTAATGAGCAGTTCTTC. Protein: CASSIGGGNEQFF.

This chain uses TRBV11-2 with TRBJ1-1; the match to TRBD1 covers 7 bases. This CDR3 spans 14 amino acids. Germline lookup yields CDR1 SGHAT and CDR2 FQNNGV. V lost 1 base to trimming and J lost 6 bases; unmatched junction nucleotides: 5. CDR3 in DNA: TGTGCCAGCAGCTTAGGGACAGGCAGTGCTGAAGCTTTCTTT. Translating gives CASSLGTGSAEAFF. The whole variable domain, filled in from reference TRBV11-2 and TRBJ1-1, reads EAGVAQSPRYKIIEKRQSVAFWCNPISGHATLYWYQQILGQGPKLLIQFQNNGVVDDSQLPKDRFSAERLKGVDSTLKIQPAKLEDSAVYLCASSLGTGSAEAFFGQGTRLTVV.

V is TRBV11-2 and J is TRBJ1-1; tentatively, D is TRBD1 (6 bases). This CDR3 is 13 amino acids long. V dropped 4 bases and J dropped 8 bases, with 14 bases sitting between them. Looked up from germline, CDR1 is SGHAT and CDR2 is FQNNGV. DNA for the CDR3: TGTGCCAGCAGCTACGCATTGACAGGCGAAGCTTTCTTT. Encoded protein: CASSYALTGEAFF.

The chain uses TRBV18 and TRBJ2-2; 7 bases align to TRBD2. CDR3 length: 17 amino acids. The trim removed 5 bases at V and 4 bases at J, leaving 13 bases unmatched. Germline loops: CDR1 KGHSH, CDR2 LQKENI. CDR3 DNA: TGTGCCAGCTCAACGTACTTTACTAGCGACTCCACCGGGGAGCTGTTTTTT. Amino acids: CASSTYFTSDSTGELFF.

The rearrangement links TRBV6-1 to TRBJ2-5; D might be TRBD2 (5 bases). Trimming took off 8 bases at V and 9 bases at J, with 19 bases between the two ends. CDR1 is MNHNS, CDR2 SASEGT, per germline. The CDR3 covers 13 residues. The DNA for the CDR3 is TGTGCCAGCCGGATGGCGGGTGACCCGGCCCAGTACTTC. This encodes CASRMAGDPAQYF.

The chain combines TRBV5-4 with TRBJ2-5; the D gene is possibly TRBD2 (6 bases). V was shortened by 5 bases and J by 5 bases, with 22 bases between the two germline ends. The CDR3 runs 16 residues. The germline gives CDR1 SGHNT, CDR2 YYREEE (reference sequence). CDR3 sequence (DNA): TGTGCCAGCAGTCACGGGGTAGCGGAGGCCCCGGAGACCCAGTACTTC. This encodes CASSHGVAEAPETQYF.

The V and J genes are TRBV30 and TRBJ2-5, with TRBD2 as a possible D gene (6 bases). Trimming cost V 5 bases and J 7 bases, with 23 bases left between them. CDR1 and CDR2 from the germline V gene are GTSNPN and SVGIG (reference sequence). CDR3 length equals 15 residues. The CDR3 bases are TGTGCCTGGGGAGGAGGGAGCCCGTGGGGTGGGACCCAGTACTTC. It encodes CAWGGGSPWGGTQYF.

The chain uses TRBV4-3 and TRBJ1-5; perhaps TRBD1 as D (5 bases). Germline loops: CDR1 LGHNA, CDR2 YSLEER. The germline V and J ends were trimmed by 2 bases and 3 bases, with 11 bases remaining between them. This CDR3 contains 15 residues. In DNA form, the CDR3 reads TGCGCCAGCAGCCAATACACAGGTTTCAATCAGCCCCAGCATTTT. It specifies CASSQYTGFNQPQHF.

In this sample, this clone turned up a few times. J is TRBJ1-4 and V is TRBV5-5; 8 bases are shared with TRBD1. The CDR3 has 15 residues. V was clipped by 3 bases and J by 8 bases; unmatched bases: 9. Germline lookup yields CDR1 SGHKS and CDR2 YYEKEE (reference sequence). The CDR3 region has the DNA TGTGCCAGCAGCTCTACAGGACAGGGTTGGGAAAAACTGTTTTTT. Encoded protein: CASSSTGQGWEKLFF.

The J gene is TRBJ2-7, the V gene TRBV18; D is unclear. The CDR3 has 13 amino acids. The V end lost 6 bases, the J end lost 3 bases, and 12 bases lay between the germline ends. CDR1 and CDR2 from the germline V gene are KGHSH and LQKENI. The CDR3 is CASSRSTGYEQYF. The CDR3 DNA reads TGTGCCAGCTCGCGGAGCACGGGCTACGAGCAGTACTTC.

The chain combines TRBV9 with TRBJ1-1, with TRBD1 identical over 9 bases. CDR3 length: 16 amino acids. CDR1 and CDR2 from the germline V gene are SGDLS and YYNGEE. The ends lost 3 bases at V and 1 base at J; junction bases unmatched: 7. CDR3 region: CASSALQGAGNTEAFF. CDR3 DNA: TGTGCCAGCAGCGCGCTACAGGGGGCGGGGAACACTGAAGCTTTCTTT.

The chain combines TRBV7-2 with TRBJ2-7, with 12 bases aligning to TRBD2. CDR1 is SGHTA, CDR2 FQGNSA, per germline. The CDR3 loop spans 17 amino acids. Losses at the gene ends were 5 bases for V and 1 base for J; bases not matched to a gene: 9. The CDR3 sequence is CASSRALTSGRSYEQYF. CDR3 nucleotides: TGTGCCAGCAGCCGAGCATTAACTAGCGGGAGGTCCTACGAGCAGTACTTC. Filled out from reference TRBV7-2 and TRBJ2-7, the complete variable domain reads GAGVSQSPSNKVTEKGKDVELRCDPISGHTALYWYRQSLGQGLEFLIYFQGNSAPDKSGLPSDRFSAERTGGSVSTLTIQRTQQEDSAVYLCASSRALTSGRSYEQYFGPGTRLTVT.

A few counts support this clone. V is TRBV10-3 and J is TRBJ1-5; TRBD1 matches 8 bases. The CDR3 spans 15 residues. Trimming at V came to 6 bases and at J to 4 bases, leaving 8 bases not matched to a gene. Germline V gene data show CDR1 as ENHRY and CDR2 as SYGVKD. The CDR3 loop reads CAIRGQGIGNQPQHF. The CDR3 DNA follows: TGTGCCATCAGAGGACAGGGTATTGGGAATCAGCCCCAGCATTTT.

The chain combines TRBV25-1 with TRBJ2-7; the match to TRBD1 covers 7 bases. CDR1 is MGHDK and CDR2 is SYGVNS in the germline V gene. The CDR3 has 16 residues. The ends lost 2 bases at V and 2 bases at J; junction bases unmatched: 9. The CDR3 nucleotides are TGTGCCAGCAGTGAAGGTATTGCCGGACAGGCCTACGAGCAGTACTTC. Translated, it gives CASSEGIAGQAYEQYF.

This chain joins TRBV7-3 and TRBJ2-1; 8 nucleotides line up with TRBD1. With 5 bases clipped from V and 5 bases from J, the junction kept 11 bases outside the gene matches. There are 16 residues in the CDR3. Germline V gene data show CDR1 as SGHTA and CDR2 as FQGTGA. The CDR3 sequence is CASSSGQGQGDNEQFF. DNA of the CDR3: TGTGCCAGCAGCAGCGGACAGGGCCAAGGGGACAATGAGCAGTTCTTC.